Detailed here is one T cell receptor (beta chain). Profiled with immunoSEQ multiplex PCR; TCRdb holds only in-frame clones, not every one. The table includes around 300,000 clones, about 88% detected once. The sample belongs to a study of Ad26.COV2.S vaccination and SARS-CoV-2 variants. The germline gives CDR1 SGHTA, CDR2 FQGNSA. Between the trimmed V and J ends, which lost 5 bases and 0 bases, there was a span of 16 bases. The CDR3 runs to 17 residues. The sample's treatment: about 20 received Ad26.COV2.S at low or high dose, single or two shots; 5 received placebo; per-sample allocation not given. Samples analyzed were those drawn on day 63 after the first vaccine or placebo injection. The administered vaccine (an Ad26 vector) expressed Wuhan-strain SARS-CoV-2 spike.

This chain uses TRBV7-2 with TRBJ2-2; tentatively, D is TRBD1 (6 bases). Sequenced material: peripheral blood, taken in a trial of Ad26.COV2.S vaccine versus placebo. The clonotype was recovered from a person aged 18-60 years who received the Ad26.COV2.S COVID-19 vaccine or a placebo. CDR3 in DNA: TGTGCCAGCAGCAGAAACCTTTGGGGGCCGAACACCGGGGAGCTGTTTTTT. It encodes CASSRNLWGPNTGELFF.